Presented here are 21 T cell receptor beta chains from one specimen sequenced in a study of blood T cell repertoires in COVID-19. Assay used: immunoSEQ multiplex PCR; TCRdb lists only in-frame clones, some missing. This sample has 75,000 or so clones, with roughly 80% found just once. Sequenced: peripheral blood. All receptors derive from a woman aged 70-85 years with acute or convalescent COVID-19.

J is TRBJ1-5 and V is TRBV7-9, with no clear D. Germline CDR1 reads SEHNR; CDR2 reads FQNEAQ (reference sequence). The CDR3 totals 13 residues. Trimming stripped 3 bases from V and 7 bases from J, with 10 bases between. DNA for the CDR3: TGTGCCAGCAGCTTTGGTGCGAACCAGCCCCAGCATTTT. It specifies CASSFGANQPQHF.

The V call is TRBV12-3 or TRBV12-4, the J call TRBJ2-5; possibly TRBD1 for D (5 bases). The CDR3 contains 12 residues. Trimming stripped 6 bases from V and 7 bases from J, with 12 bases between. CDR3 sequence: CASRIGVGTQYF. CDR3 coding DNA: TGTGCCAGCAGGATAGGGGTGGGGACCCAGTACTTC.

The V gene is TRBV30, the J gene TRBJ1-1, with D maybe TRBD1 (5 bases). V was clipped by 5 bases and J by 4 bases, with 14 bases between them. CDR3 length equals 13 residues. Germline-derived CDR1 and CDR2 are GTSNPN and SVGIG (reference sequence). The DNA for the CDR3 is TGTGCCTGGCTGACAGAAAGGGGCACTGAAGCTTTCTTT. Its protein product is CAWLTERGTEAFF.

There are a few counts of this clone. The chain joins TRBV6-5 to TRBJ2-2; D is unresolved. The CDR3 length is 16 residues. Looked up from germline, CDR1 is MNHEY and CDR2 is SVGAGI. The germline V and J ends were trimmed by 0 bases and 4 bases, with 12 bases remaining between them. This CDR3 reads CASSYSSIRGTGELFF. For the CDR3, the DNA is TGTGCCAGCAGTTACTCGAGTATCAGAGGCACCGGGGAGCTGTTTTTT.

The sample holds one count of this clone. The V and J genes are TRBV20-1 and TRBJ1-4; TRBD1 aligns across 7 bases. The CDR3 loop spans 13 amino acids. The germline V gene encodes CDR1 DFQATT and CDR2 SNEGSKA (reference sequence). The ends lost 3 bases at V and 4 bases at J; junction bases unmatched: 2. The CDR3: CSASRGLNEKLFF. The CDR3 DNA follows: TGCAGTGCTAGTAGGGGGCTTAATGAAAAACTGTTTTTT.

The sample holds many counts of this clone. The chain has TRBV5-6 and TRBJ2-2; TRBD2 is a possible D gene (6 bases). From germline, CDR1 is SGHDT and CDR2 YYEEEE. Trimming removed 1 base from V and 4 bases from J, with 14 bases in between. The CDR3 has 16 residues. This chain's CDR3 is CASSLFDGSGTGELFF. Written as DNA, the CDR3 is TGTGCCAGCAGCTTGTTCGACGGGAGTGGCACCGGGGAGCTGTTTTTT.

This chain connects TRBV3-1 (or the pseudogene TRBV3-2) to TRBJ2-5, with 7 bases aligning to TRBD1. Germline V lookup: CDR1 LGHDT, CDR2 YNNKEL (reference sequence). V lost 0 bases to trimming and J lost 4 bases; unmatched junction nucleotides: 5. This CDR3 spans 15 amino acids. CDR3 sequence reads: CASSQDASGGETQYF. CDR3 in DNA: TGTGCCAGCAGCCAAGATGCGTCAGGGGGAGAGACCCAGTACTTC.

V is TRBV9 and J is TRBJ2-2, with D possibly TRBD2 on 5 matching bases. V was cut by 5 bases and J by 4 bases, with 9 bases left in between. Germline values: CDR1 SGDLS, CDR2 YYNGEE. This CDR3 has 13 amino acids. The CDR3 region has the DNA TGTGCCAGCAGTCTACGGGGCACCGGGGAGCTGTTTTTT. The encoded protein is CASSLRGTGELFF.

The V call is TRBV19, the J call TRBJ2-1; TRBD1 might be the D (5 bases). The CDR3 has 14 amino acids. The V and J ends lost 7 bases and 9 bases respectively, with 19 bases between them. The germline CDR1 and CDR2 sequences are LNHDA and SQIVND (reference sequence). The CDR3 reads CASTQNWGSGEQFF. CDR3 DNA: TGTGCCAGTACCCAAAACTGGGGCTCGGGTGAGCAGTTCTTC.

The chain uses TRBV19 and TRBJ1-2; 7 positions agree with TRBD1. CDR1 and CDR2 from the germline V gene are LNHDA and SQIVND (reference sequence). The CDR3 loop spans 13 amino acids. The J segment lost 5 bases and the V segment lost 4 bases, leaving 4 bases of the junction unmatched. The CDR3 region is CASSTDRMYGYTF. DNA for the CDR3: TGTGCCAGTAGTACGGACAGGATGTATGGCTACACCTTC.

Concerning this clone itself: This sample also contains other DNA sequences that code for the same CDR3. This sequence joins TRBV12-3 or TRBV12-4 and TRBJ2-7; TRBD2 might be the D (6 bases). Trimming removed 4 bases from V and 4 bases from J, with 8 bases in between. This CDR3 has 12 residues. The CDR3 loop reads CASSSGGYEQYF. The CDR3 bases are TGTGCCAGCAGTTCCGGGGGTTACGAGCAGTACTTC.

The chain uses TRBV29-1 and TRBJ1-2; 9 nucleotides agree with TRBD1. J gave up 8 bases and V 1 base, and 5 bases lay outside the gene matches. CDR3 size: 13 residues. The germline V gene has CDR1 SQVTM and CDR2 ANQGSEA. This CDR3 reads CSVEAQGARGYTF. DNA of the CDR3: TGCAGCGTTGAAGCACAGGGGGCGCGGGGCTACACCTTC.

For the CDR3, the DNA is TGTGCCAGCAGCCCCGGGACTGTGGGAGAAAAACTGTTTTTT. Translating it yields CASSPGTVGEKLFF. The genes are TRBV5-6 and TRBJ1-4; tentatively, D is TRBD1 (5 bases). CDR3 size: 14 residues. V was pared by 4 bases and J by 8 bases, with 15 bases between. Germline-derived CDR1 and CDR2 are SGHDT and YYEEEE. The variable domain in full, with the rest retrieved from reference TRBV5-6 and TRBJ1-4, is DAGVTQSPTHLIKTRGQQVTLRCSPKSGHDTVSWYQQALGQGPQFIFQYYEEEERQRGNFPDRFSGHQFPNYSSELNVNALLLGDSALYLCASSPGTVGEKLFFGSGTQLSVL.

This clone has a handful of counts. This sequence joins TRBV6-6 and TRBJ1-5; the match to TRBD1 covers 10 bases. The CDR3 sequence is 15 residues long. Germline loops: CDR1 MNHNY, CDR2 SVGAGI (reference sequence). The V gene end was trimmed by 6 bases and the J gene end by 2 bases; junction bases not matched to a gene: 4. The CDR3 is CASRTGTGGNQPQHF. In DNA, the CDR3 is TGTGCCAGCAGGACCGGGACAGGGGGCAATCAGCCCCAGCATTTT.

This chain connects TRBV19 to TRBJ1-5; maybe TRBD1 (6 bases). Germline CDR1 reads LNHDA; CDR2 reads SQIVND (reference sequence). V gave up 3 bases and J gave up 7 bases, with 10 bases separating them. The CDR3 length is 13 residues. CDR3: CASSIGRGQPQHF. CDR3 DNA: TGTGCCAGTAGTATCGGCAGGGGACAGCCCCAGCATTTT.

The CDR3 region has the DNA TGTGCCTGGGCTTCAGGGGTTGGGGCCAACGTCCTGACTTTC. This gives the protein CAWASGVGANVLTF. The chain has TRBV30 and TRBJ2-6, with TRBD1 as a possible D gene (6 bases). From germline, CDR1 is GTSNPN and CDR2 SVGIG (reference sequence). V shed 5 bases and J shed 3 bases, with 11 bases lying between them. The CDR3 runs 14 residues.

The rearrangement links TRBV2 to TRBJ2-5; TRBD1 matches 8 bases. The CDR3 has 16 amino acids. The V gene's germline CDR1 is SNHLY and CDR2 FYNNEI. V lost 6 bases, J lost 5 bases, and 14 bases stayed unmatched. The CDR3 DNA reads as TGTGCCAGCAGCGACGCGGACAGGGCAAGGGGGGAGACCCAGTACTTC. Residues: CASSDADRARGETQYF.

The chain combines TRBV7-3 with TRBJ2-1; D is perhaps TRBD2 (5 bases). Germline CDR1 SGHTA, CDR2 FQGTGA. The V gene lost 1 base and the J gene lost 7 bases, with 20 bases spanning the gap. CDR3 length: 17 amino acids. The CDR3 DNA sequence: TGTGCCAGCAGCTTAATGGCGCTAGCTCCCACAAGGAATGAGCAGTTCTTC. As protein: CASSLMALAPTRNEQFF.

The chain couples TRBV9 to TRBJ2-5, with no clear D. The ends were cut back, 3 bases at V and 2 bases at J, with 11 bases in the middle. CDR3 length: 14 residues. Per the germline V gene, CDR1 is SGDLS and CDR2 is YYNGEE. The CDR3 sequence is CASSGQTDQETQYF. The CDR3 nucleotides read TGTGCCAGCAGCGGTCAGACTGATCAAGAGACCCAGTACTTC.

The chain combines TRBV6-5 with TRBJ1-3; D is ambiguous. Germline values: CDR1 MNHEY, CDR2 SVGAGI. The V end was cut by 5 bases, the J end by 2 bases, with 13 bases between. The CDR3 is 15 amino acids. The CDR3 reads CASSLREIAGNTIYF. In nucleotides, the CDR3 is TGTGCCAGCAGTCTAAGGGAGATTGCTGGAAACACCATATATTTT.

This chain's CDR3 is CASSPDQTQNTEAFF. The DNA of the CDR3 is TGTGCCAGCTCACCAGACCAGACACAGAACACTGAAGCTTTCTTT. The chain is built from TRBV18 and TRBJ1-1; D gene ambiguous. Trimming pared 2 bases from V and 1 base from J, leaving 11 bases between. This CDR3 has 15 amino acids. Germline assignment: CDR1 KGHSH and CDR2 LQKENI.